This T cell receptor beta chain was found in a study of blood T cell repertoires in COVID-19. Turning to the study itself: The origin of the acute and convalescent COVID-19 samples was the United States, Italy and Spain. The analysed material was cDNA or gDNA that came from T cells, B-cell-depleted T cells, or PBMCs.

J was trimmed by 4 bases and V by 5 bases; bases with no gene match: 3. Germline CDR1 and CDR2: SGHTA and FQGNSA. This CDR3 is built from 13 residues. Original processing notes: Reference gene primer amplification in the assay estimated nucleated cell counts. Sequencing used immunoSEQ multiplex PCR; TCRdb keeps in-frame clones, though not all of them. Clone size and the V and J calls come from that table; the DNA yielded D and trimming. The sample lists over 140,000 clones, 75% to 80% occurring once. Material: peripheral blood. V and J are TRBV7-2 and TRBJ2-5; 8 bases agree with TRBD2. This clonotype originated in a woman between 50 and 59 years old with active or convalescent COVID-19. DNA for the CDR3: TGTGCCAGCAGCCGGGAGGGACGAGAGACCCAGTACTTC. This codes for CASSREGRETQYF.